This entry concerns a single T cell receptor beta chain. Some clones are missing from TCRdb's copy, which holds only in-frame ones; the method was immunoSEQ multiplex PCR. Found here are a few hundred thousand clones, 86% of them singletons; the top ten hold about 2.1%. This sample stems from a study of blood T cell repertoires in COVID-19. Turning to the study itself: COVID-19 samples collected from the United States, Italy and Spain covered acute and convalescent phases.

Germline loops: CDR1 SGHTA, CDR2 FQGNSA. Unmatched junction bases numbered 6, after V lost 2 bases and J lost 3 bases. This CDR3 is built from 17 residues. The genes are TRBV7-2 and TRBJ2-3; 12 bases fit TRBD2. This TCR came from a man younger than 45 with active or convalescent COVID-19. Sequencing used peripheral blood. The CDR3 protein is CASSLSSGGARTDTQYF. Here the CDR3 DNA reads TGTGCCAGCAGCTTATCTAGCGGGGGGGCTAGGACAGATACGCAGTATTTT.